This TCR beta chain is drawn from a study of blood T cells in healthy people across ages. The junction had 10 bases not matched to a gene; V was cut back by 1 base and J by 3 bases. Germline V CDR1 and CDR2: LGHNT, FRNRAP. The CDR3 spans 17 residues. RNA extraction gave at least 5 micrograms of total RNA per sample. With a J-beta primer mix and a sample-barcoded 5' primer, a second PCR ran 7 to 11 cycles. TCRdb reprocessed the 5' RACE reads via MiXCR and lists one record per CDR3 protein. In the table there are 760,000 or so distinct CDR3 sequences, 20% to 30% of which are singletons. This sample was also put to use in a study of T cells of mothers and their children.

The chain has TRBV12-5 and TRBJ2-7; TRBD2 agrees at 9 bases. The clonotype originates from a boy between 10 and 17 years old in good health. Sequenced input: blood. This CDR3 reads CASGLGLAGRGNYEQYF. The CDR3 DNA reads TGTGCTAGTGGTTTGGGGCTAGCGGGGAGGGGGAACTACGAGCAGTACTTC.